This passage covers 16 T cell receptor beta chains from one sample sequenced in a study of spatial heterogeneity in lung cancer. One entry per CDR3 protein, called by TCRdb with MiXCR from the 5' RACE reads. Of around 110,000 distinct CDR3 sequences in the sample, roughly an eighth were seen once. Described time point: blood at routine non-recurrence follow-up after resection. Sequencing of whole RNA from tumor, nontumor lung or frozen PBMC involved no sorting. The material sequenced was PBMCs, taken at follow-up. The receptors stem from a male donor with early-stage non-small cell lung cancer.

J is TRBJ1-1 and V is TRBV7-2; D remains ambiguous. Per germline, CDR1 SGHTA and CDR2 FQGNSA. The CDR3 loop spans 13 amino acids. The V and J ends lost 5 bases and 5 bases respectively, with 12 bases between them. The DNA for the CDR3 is TGTGCCAGCAGCACGGCCAGGAAAACTGAAGCTTTCTTT. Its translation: CASSTARKTEAFF.

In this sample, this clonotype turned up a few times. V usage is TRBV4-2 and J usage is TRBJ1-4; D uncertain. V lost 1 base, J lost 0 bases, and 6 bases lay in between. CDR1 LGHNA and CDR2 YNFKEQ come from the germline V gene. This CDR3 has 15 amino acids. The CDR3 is CASSQVITTNEKLFF. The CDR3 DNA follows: TGTGCCAGCAGCCAAGTGATAACAACTAATGAAAAACTGTTTTTT.

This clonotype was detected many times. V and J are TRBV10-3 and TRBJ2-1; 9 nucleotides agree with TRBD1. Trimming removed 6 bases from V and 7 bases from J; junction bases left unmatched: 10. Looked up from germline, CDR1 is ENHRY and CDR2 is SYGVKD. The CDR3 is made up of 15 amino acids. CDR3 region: CAIRPAGTGSNEQFF. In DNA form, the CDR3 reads TGTGCCATCAGACCGGCTGGGACAGGGAGTAATGAGCAGTTCTTC.

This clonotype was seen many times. The CDR3 nucleotides are TGTGCCATCACGGCGGGGGGGAGCTCCTACAATGAGCAGTTCTTC. It yields the protein CAITAGGSSYNEQFF. This chain joins TRBV10-3 and TRBJ2-1; 9 positions match TRBD2. V trimming: 7 bases; J trimming: 0 bases; junction bases outside the gene matches: 4. The CDR3 covers 15 residues. The germline CDR1 and CDR2 sequences are ENHRY and SYGVKD.

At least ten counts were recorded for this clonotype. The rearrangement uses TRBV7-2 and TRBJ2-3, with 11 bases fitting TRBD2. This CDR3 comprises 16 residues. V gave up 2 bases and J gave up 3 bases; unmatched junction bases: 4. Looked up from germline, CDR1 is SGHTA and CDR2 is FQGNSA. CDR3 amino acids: CASSLRLAGGTDTQYF. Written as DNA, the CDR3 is TGTGCCAGCAGCTTAAGGCTAGCGGGGGGTACAGATACGCAGTATTTT.

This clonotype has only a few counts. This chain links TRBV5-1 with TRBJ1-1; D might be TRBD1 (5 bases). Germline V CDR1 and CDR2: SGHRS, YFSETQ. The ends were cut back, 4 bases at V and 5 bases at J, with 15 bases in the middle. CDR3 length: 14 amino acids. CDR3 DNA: TGCGCCAGCAGCCCCTTCGGGGGGGGGACTGAAGCTTTCTTT. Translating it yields CASSPFGGGTEAFF.

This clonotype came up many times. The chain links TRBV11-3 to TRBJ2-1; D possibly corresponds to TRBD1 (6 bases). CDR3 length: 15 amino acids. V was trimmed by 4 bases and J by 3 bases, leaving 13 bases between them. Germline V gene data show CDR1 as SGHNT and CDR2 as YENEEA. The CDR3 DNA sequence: TGTGCCAGCAGCTACAGGGAAGAGTTCTACAATGAGCAGTTCTTC. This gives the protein CASSYREEFYNEQFF.

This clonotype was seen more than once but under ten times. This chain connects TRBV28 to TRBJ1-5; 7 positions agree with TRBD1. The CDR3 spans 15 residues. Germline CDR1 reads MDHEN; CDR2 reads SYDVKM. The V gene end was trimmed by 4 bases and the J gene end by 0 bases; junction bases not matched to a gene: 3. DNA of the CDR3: TGTGCCAGCAGTTGGGACAGCTATAGCAATCAGCCCCAGCATTTT. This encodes CASSWDSYSNQPQHF.

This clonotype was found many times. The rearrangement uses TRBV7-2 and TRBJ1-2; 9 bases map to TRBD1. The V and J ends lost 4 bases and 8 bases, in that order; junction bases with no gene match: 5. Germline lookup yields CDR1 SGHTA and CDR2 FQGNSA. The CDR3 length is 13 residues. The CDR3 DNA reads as TGTGCCAGCAGCTCACGGACAGGGGACGGCTACACCTTC. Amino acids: CASSSRTGDGYTF.

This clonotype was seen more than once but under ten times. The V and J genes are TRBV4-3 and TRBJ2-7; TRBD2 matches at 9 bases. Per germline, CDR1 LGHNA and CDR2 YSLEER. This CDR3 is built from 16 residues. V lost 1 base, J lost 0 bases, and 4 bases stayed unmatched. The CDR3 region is CASSQVLLAGSYEQYF. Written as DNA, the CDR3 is TGCGCCAGCAGCCAAGTCTTACTAGCGGGCTCCTACGAGCAGTACTTC.

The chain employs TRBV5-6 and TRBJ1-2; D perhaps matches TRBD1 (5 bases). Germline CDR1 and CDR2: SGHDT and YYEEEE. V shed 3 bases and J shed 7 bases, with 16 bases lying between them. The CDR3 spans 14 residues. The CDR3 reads CASSWTQGHLGYTF. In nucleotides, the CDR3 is TGTGCCAGCAGCTGGACTCAGGGCCACCTTGGCTACACCTTC.

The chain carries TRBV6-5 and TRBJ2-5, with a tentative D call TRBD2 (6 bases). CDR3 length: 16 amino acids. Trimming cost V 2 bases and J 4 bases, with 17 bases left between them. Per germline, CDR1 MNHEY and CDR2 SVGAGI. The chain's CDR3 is CASSYGVAAMGETQYF. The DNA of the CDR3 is TGTGCCAGCAGTTACGGAGTAGCGGCTATGGGAGAGACCCAGTACTTC.

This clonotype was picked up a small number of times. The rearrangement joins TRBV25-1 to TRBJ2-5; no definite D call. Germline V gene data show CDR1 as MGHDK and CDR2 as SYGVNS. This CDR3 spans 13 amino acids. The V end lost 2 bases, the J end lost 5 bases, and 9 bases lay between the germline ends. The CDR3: CASSEPPRETQYF. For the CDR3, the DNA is TGTGCCAGCAGTGAACCTCCGAGGGAGACCCAGTACTTC.

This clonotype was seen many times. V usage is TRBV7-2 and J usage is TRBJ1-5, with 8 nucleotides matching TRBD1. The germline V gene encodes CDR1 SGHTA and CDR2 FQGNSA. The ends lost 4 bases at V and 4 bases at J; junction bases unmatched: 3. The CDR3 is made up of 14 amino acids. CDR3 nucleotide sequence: TGTGCCAGCAGCTGGCAGGGGGCAAATCAGCCCCAGCATTTT. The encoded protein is CASSWQGANQPQHF.

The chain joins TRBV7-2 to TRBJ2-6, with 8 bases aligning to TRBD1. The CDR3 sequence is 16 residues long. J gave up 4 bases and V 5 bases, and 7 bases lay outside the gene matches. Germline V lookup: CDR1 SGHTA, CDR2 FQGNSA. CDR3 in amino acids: CASSTRTGIGANVLTF. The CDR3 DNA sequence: TGTGCCAGCAGCACCAGGACAGGGATCGGGGCCAACGTCCTGACTTTC.

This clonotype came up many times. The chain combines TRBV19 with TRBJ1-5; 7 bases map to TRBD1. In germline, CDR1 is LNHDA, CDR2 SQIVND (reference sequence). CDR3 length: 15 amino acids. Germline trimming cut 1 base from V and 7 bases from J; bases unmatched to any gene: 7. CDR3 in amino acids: CASSIVGRGSQPQHF. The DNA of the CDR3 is TGTGCCAGTAGTATAGTGGGCAGGGGGAGCCAGCCCCAGCATTTT.